This T cell receptor (beta chain) was retrieved from a study of blood T cell repertoires in COVID-19. Study-level background: Samples of COVID-19 (acute and convalescent) were obtained from the United States, Italy and Spain. PBMCs, B-cell-depleted T cells, or T cells provided the cDNA or gDNA that made up the material.

CDR1 and CDR2 from the germline V gene are GTSNPN and SVGIG (reference sequence). Deletions cut 0 bases from V and 6 bases from J, with 14 bases between. The CDR3 sequence is 14 residues long. Exposed participants encountered a COVID-19 case during the 2 weeks preceding study entry. Generated by immunoSEQ multiplex PCR, the TCRdb table keeps only in-frame clones and is missing some. The repertoire holds some 64,000 clones, with approximately 70% as singletons. Sequencing was carried out using PBMCs or T cells enriched from blood (not recorded which). The chain links TRBV30 to TRBJ1-2, with D tentatively TRBD1 (6 bases). The TCR comes from a woman between 55 and 75 years old who had been exposed to COVID-19. CDR3 coding DNA: TGTGCCTGGAGTGTACTACAGGGTGTTAATGGCTACACCTTC. Translated, it gives CAWSVLQGVNGYTF.